The 15 T cell receptor beta chains in this list originate from one sample, sequenced in a study of blood T cells in healthy people across ages. The second PCR ran about 6 to 11 cycles with a sample-barcoded 5' primer and J-beta primers. TCRdb fed the 5' RACE reads into MiXCR, producing one record per CDR3 protein. Among about 590,000 distinct CDR3 sequences listed, under 30% were seen once. The sequenced sample consisted of blood. Receptors were obtained from a woman older than 75 in good health.

This clonotype was found many times. The CDR3, as DNA: TGTGCCAGCTCACCACCGGTGGCAGTTCAAGAGACCCAGTACTTC. Translation gives CASSPPVAVQETQYF. This rearrangement joins TRBV18 to TRBJ2-5; no reliable D call. CDR3 length: 15 amino acids. V was pared by 0 bases and J by 2 bases, with 10 bases between. The germline gives CDR1 KGHSH, CDR2 LQKENI.

This clonotype was recorded at least ten times. V gene TRBV10-3 combines with J gene TRBJ2-7; unclear D gene. The V end lost 5 bases, the J end lost 6 bases, and 20 bases lay between the germline ends. Germline-derived CDR1 and CDR2 are ENHRY and SYGVKD. CDR3 length equals 15 residues. The CDR3 region is CAISLVGPPSSEQYF. The CDR3 nucleotides are TGTGCCATCAGTTTAGTAGGACCCCCGTCAAGCGAGCAGTACTTC.

This clonotype was recorded at least ten times. The chain combines TRBV20-1 with TRBJ2-1, with 8 bases aligning to TRBD1. This CDR3 has 15 residues. The germline CDR1 and CDR2 sequences are DFQATT and SNEGSKA (reference sequence). J was trimmed by 0 bases and V by 5 bases; bases with no gene match: 6. CDR3 sequence (DNA): TGCAGTGCTCGGAGACAGGGGAGCTCCTACAATGAGCAGTTCTTC. This gives the protein CSARRQGSSYNEQFF.

This clonotype came up many times. The rearrangement joins TRBV5-1 to TRBJ2-7, with unresolved D. The germline V and J ends were trimmed by 2 bases and 5 bases, with 14 bases remaining between them. This CDR3 is built from 14 residues. Germline CDR1 and CDR2: SGHRS and YFSETQ. The CDR3 DNA follows: TGCGCCAGCAGCTTTGGGCGCCCGGAACACGAGCAGTACTTC. It translates to CASSFGRPEHEQYF.

V gene TRBV13 combines with J gene TRBJ2-7; 7 nucleotides agree with TRBD2. Germline CDR1 reads PRHDT; CDR2 reads FYEKMQ (reference sequence). The length of the CDR3 is 13 residues. J lost 6 bases, V lost 5 bases, and 7 bases had no gene match. The CDR3 region has the DNA TGTGCCAGCAGCCCGCGGGGGTTATTCGAGCAGTACTTC. Residues: CASSPRGLFEQYF.

J is TRBJ1-2 and V is TRBV7-2; no clear D gene. Germline CDR1 reads SGHTA; CDR2 reads FQGNSA. Between the trimmed V and J ends, which lost 2 bases and 6 bases, there was a span of 10 bases. This CDR3 is built from 13 residues. The CDR3 DNA reads as TGTGCCAGCAGCTTAAAAGGGAATCATGGCTACACCTTC. Amino acids: CASSLKGNHGYTF. The variable domain in full, with the rest retrieved from reference TRBV7-2 and TRBJ1-2, is GAGVSQSPSNKVTEKGKDVELRCDPISGHTALYWYRQSLGQGLEFLIYFQGNSAPDKSGLPSDRFSAERTGGSVSTLTIQRTQQEDSAVYLCASSLKGNHGYTFGSGTRLTVV.

This clonotype came up many times. The gene calls are TRBV18 and TRBJ1-2; a possible D gene is TRBD1 (5 bases). From germline, CDR1 is KGHSH and CDR2 LQKENI. V was trimmed by 4 bases and J by 2 bases, leaving 11 bases between them. CDR3 length: 14 residues. CDR3 region: CASSRDGVNYGYTF. In nucleotides, the CDR3 is TGTGCCAGCTCACGGGACGGCGTGAACTATGGCTACACCTTC.

In this sample, this clonotype turned up a few times. A much larger clonotype is one base distant, so this may be a read error. V is TRBV28 and J is TRBJ2-7; D gene uncertain. This CDR3 region has 15 residues. Germline CDR1 is MDHEN and CDR2 is SYDVKM. Deletions cut 5 bases from V and 2 bases from J, with 16 bases between. The CDR3 spells CASSPVRPGTYEQYF. CDR3 DNA sequence: TGTGCCAGCAGTCCTGTTCGCCCCGGCACCTACGAGCAGTACTTC.

A remark on this clonotype: At one end the junction does not follow the germline gene, possibly because of a read error. V gene TRBV5-1 combines with J gene TRBJ1-4; D unresolved. This CDR3 is built from 15 residues. Germline CDR1 SGHRS, CDR2 YFSETQ. For the CDR3, the DNA is TGCGCCAGCAGCTTGGTGCGAGCAACTAATGAGAAACCGTTTTTT. Translation gives CASSLVRATNEKPFF.

This clonotype was counted ten times or more. V and J are TRBV5-1 and TRBJ2-1, with 8 nucleotides matching TRBD2. The CDR3 loop spans 14 amino acids. The germline V gene encodes CDR1 SGHRS and CDR2 YFSETQ. V lost 2 bases, J lost 10 bases, and 8 bases stayed unmatched. The CDR3 DNA sequence: TGCGCCAGCAGCTTCGAGCGGGGGAACCGGGAGCAGTTCTTC. Amino acids: CASSFERGNREQFF.

Points on this clonotype: The junction departs from germline at one end; a sequencing error may be responsible. The chain uses TRBV20-1 and TRBJ1-1, with D tentatively TRBD1 (5 bases). CDR1 is DFQATT and CDR2 is SNEGSKA in the germline V gene (reference sequence). This CDR3 is built from 14 residues. CDR3 in amino acids: CSTSPGHLNTEAFF. CDR3 bases: TGCAGTACTAGCCCCGGACACCTGAACACTGAAGCTTTCTTT.

Many counts were recorded for this clonotype. The chain combines TRBV7-9 with TRBJ1-4, with D perhaps TRBD1 (5 bases). This CDR3 comprises 13 residues. V was clipped by 1 base and J by 7 bases, with 7 bases between them. The germline CDR1 and CDR2 sequences are SEHNR and FQNEAQ (reference sequence). CDR3 loop: CASSLGRGEKLFF. The DNA for the CDR3 is TGTGCCAGCAGCTTAGGGAGGGGTGAAAAACTGTTTTTT.

CDR3 nucleotide sequence: TGTGCCAGCAGCGCACTTAGCGGGGGTCAAGAGACCCAGTACTTC. It yields the protein CASSALSGGQETQYF. The chain is built from TRBV9 and TRBJ2-5, with TRBD2 matching over 9 bases. J gave up 2 bases and V 3 bases, and 5 bases lay outside the gene matches. From germline, CDR1 is SGDLS and CDR2 YYNGEE. The CDR3 loop spans 15 amino acids.

In this sample, this clonotype turned up a few times. This chain connects TRBV2 to TRBJ1-2; D uncertain. Germline V gives CDR1 SNHLY, CDR2 FYNNEI. CDR3 size: 15 residues. Deletions cut 2 bases from V and 4 bases from J, with 14 bases between. The DNA for the CDR3 is TGTGCCAGCAGTGAATTACAAGAGGTGACCTATGGCTACACCTTC. This gives the protein CASSELQEVTYGYTF.

The genes are TRBV7-6 and TRBJ2-3; possible D gene TRBD2, 5 bases. V gave up 2 bases and J gave up 4 bases, with 13 bases separating them. Per the germline V gene, CDR1 is SGHVS and CDR2 is FNYEAQ. This CDR3 comprises 15 residues. CDR3 sequence: CASSLSPLDADTQYF. Here the CDR3 DNA reads TGTGCCAGCAGCTTATCCCCACTAGACGCAGATACGCAGTATTTT.